Listed below are T cell receptor beta chains from one sample, sequenced in a study of regulatory T cells in long-lasting Graves disease. MiXCR, applied by TCRdb to the multiplex PCR reads, yields one record per CDR3 protein. The table includes about 200,000 distinct CDR3 sequences, around a fifth detected once. This sample also belongs to another study, concerning T cells in Graves' hyperthyroidism and ophthalmopathy.

Material: peripheral blood mononuclear cells (PBMCs), obtained at new diagnosis, from a patient treated with antithyroid drugs. The receptors shown here come from a woman under 40 with Graves disease. Each CDR3 is given with its conserved first and last residue. D genes are given only for firm matches. The size of a clone is reported for some rows only, either as once, few or many, or as a class for expanded clones.

D gene: .
J gene: TRBJ1-1
V gene: TRBV30
CDR3 length: 13
clone size: many
CDR3 DNA: TGTGCCTGGAGCCTCGGCAGGACCACTGAAGCTTTCTTT
CDR3 protein: CAWSLGRTTEAFF

D gene: .
J gene: TRBJ1-1
V gene: TRBV27
CDR3 length: 18
clone size: many
CDR3 DNA: TGTGCCAGCACCCAATCCTCTTCTCCTCGACACATGAACACTGAAGCTTTCTTT
CDR3 protein: CASTQSSSPRHMNTEAFF

D gene: .
J gene: TRBJ1-1
V gene: TRBV7-9
CDR3 length: 14
clone size: many
CDR3 DNA: TGTGCCAGCAGCTTACAGGGCCAGAACACTGAAGCTTTCTTT
CDR3 protein: CASSLQGQNTEAFF

D gene: .
J gene: TRBJ2-2
V gene: TRBV5-6
CDR3 length: 12
clone size: many
CDR3 DNA: TGTGCCAGCAGCTTGGCCACCGGGGAGCTGTTTTTT
CDR3 protein: CASSLATGELFF

D gene: TRBD1
J gene: TRBJ1-2
V gene: TRBV5-1
CDR3 length: 15
clone size: many
CDR3 DNA: TGCGCCAGCAGCTTGGCCAGGGGGAGAAGCTATGGCTACACCTTC
CDR3 protein: CASSLARGRSYGYTF

D gene: .
J gene: TRBJ2-7
V gene: TRBV14
CDR3 length: 14
clone size: .
CDR3 DNA: TGTGCCAGCAGCCATATAGGGGTCTCCTACGAGCAGTACTTC
CDR3 protein: CASSHIGVSYEQYF

D gene: TRBD1
J gene: TRBJ1-2
V gene: TRBV5-4
CDR3 length: 15
clone size: many
CDR3 DNA: TGTGCCAGCAGCCCGGACAGGATGGGGTACTATGGCTACACCTTC
CDR3 protein: CASSPDRMGYYGYTF

D gene: TRBD1
J gene: TRBJ1-4
V gene: TRBV28
CDR3 length: 14
clone size: many
CDR3 DNA: TGTGCCAGCAGTCGGGGACAGGGGAGGGAAAAACTGTTTTTT
CDR3 protein: CASSRGQGREKLFF

D gene: TRBD1
J gene: TRBJ2-7
V gene: TRBV29-1
CDR3 length: 12
clone size: few
CDR3 DNA: TGCAGCGGGGGGGGACAGGGCTCCGAGCAGTACTTC
CDR3 protein: CSGGGQGSEQYF

D gene: .
J gene: TRBJ1-5
V gene: TRBV28
CDR3 length: 17
clone size: many
CDR3 DNA: TGTGCCAGCACCTCTATAAGGGGCAGGAGCAGCAATCAGCCCCAGCATTTT
CDR3 protein: CASTSIRGRSSNQPQHF

D gene: .
J gene: TRBJ2-1
V gene: TRBV28
CDR3 length: 19
clone size: .
CDR3 DNA: TGTGCCAGCAGTTTTCCCTTACCCGATAGCGGCGACTCCTACAATGAGCAGTTCTTC
CDR3 protein: CASSFPLPDSGDSYNEQFF

D gene: .
J gene: TRBJ1-5
V gene: TRBV9
CDR3 length: 14
clone size: many
CDR3 DNA: TGTGCCAGCAGCGAGAGGGGCTCGGGTCAGCCCCAGCATTTT
CDR3 protein: CASSERGSGQPQHF

D gene: .
J gene: TRBJ2-5
V gene: TRBV5-4
CDR3 length: 14
clone size: many
CDR3 DNA: TGTGCCAGCAGCTTCCGGACCGAGCAAGAGACCCAGTACTTC
CDR3 protein: CASSFRTEQETQYF

D gene: .
J gene: TRBJ1-5
V gene: TRBV7-9
CDR3 length: 12
clone size: many
CDR3 DNA: TGTGCCAGCAGCTTACTGGATCAGCCCCAGCATTTT
CDR3 protein: CASSLLDQPQHF

D gene: .
J gene: TRBJ1-1
V gene: TRBV18
CDR3 length: 13
clone size: .
CDR3 DNA: TGTGCCAGCTCACCACCGGCCGACACTGAAGCTTTCTTT
CDR3 protein: CASSPPADTEAFF

D gene: .
J gene: TRBJ2-7
V gene: TRBV28
CDR3 length: 15
clone size: few
CDR3 DNA: TGTGCCAGCAGACCCCCGACCGGGACAACCTACGAGCAGTACTTC
CDR3 protein: CASRPPTGTTYEQYF

D gene: .
J gene: TRBJ2-2
V gene: TRBV7-2
CDR3 length: 15
clone size: .
CDR3 DNA: TGTGCCAGCAGCTCAACTCCGAAGAACACCGGGGAGCTGTTTTTT
CDR3 protein: CASSSTPKNTGELFF

D gene: .
J gene: TRBJ1-2
V gene: TRBV20-1
CDR3 length: 14
clone size: many
CDR3 DNA: TGCAGTGCTAGTGCCGGGACAACTAACTATGGCTACACCTTC
CDR3 protein: CSASAGTTNYGYTF

D gene: .
J gene: TRBJ1-1
V gene: TRBV28
CDR3 length: 13
clone size: many
CDR3 DNA: TGTGCCAGCAGTTTATTGGGTTTCAGTGAAGCTTTCTTT
CDR3 protein: CASSLLGFSEAFF

D gene: .
J gene: TRBJ2-7
V gene: TRBV5-5
CDR3 length: 14
clone size: .
CDR3 DNA: TGTGCCAGCAGCTCCCTAAGGAGCTCCTACGAGCAGTACTTC
CDR3 protein: CASSSLRSSYEQYF

D gene: TRBD1
J gene: TRBJ2-5
V gene: TRBV4-1
CDR3 length: 15
clone size: many
CDR3 DNA: TGCGCCAGCAGCCAAGAGACAGGGGGCGGGGAGACCCAGTACTTC
CDR3 protein: CASSQETGGGETQYF

D gene: TRBD1
J gene: TRBJ1-1
V gene: TRBV6-2/TRBV6-3
CDR3 length: 15
clone size: many
CDR3 DNA: TGTGCCAGCAGTGGACGGCAGGGGGTCGTCGCTGAAGCTTTCTTT
CDR3 protein: CASSGRQGVVAEAFF

D gene: TRBD1
J gene: TRBJ2-1
V gene: TRBV19
CDR3 length: 17
clone size: few
CDR3 DNA: TGTGCCAGTAGTACCCCTCTCGGGCGACAGGGGGCAAATGAGCAGTTCTTC
CDR3 protein: CASSTPLGRQGANEQFF

D gene: TRBD1
J gene: TRBJ2-7
V gene: TRBV2
CDR3 length: 15
clone size: many
CDR3 DNA: TGTGCCAGCAGTGAGATCTCCGGACAGGGCGCGGAGCAGTACTTC
CDR3 protein: CASSEISGQGAEQYF

D gene: TRBD2
J gene: TRBJ2-1
V gene: TRBV2
CDR3 length: 13
clone size: many
CDR3 DNA: TGTGCCAGCAATCTAGCGGTGATCGGTGAGCAGTTCTTC
CDR3 protein: CASNLAVIGEQFF

D gene: .
J gene: TRBJ2-7
V gene: TRBV7-9
CDR3 length: 12
clone size: many
CDR3 DNA: TGTGCCAGCAGCCACGATAGCTACGAGCAGTACTTC
CDR3 protein: CASSHDSYEQYF

D gene: .
J gene: TRBJ1-1
V gene: TRBV20-1
CDR3 length: 10
clone size: .
CDR3 DNA: TGCAGTGCTAGTGACAGTCAGGCTTTCTTT
CDR3 protein: CSASDSQAFF

D gene: .
J gene: TRBJ2-7
V gene: TRBV6-1
CDR3 length: 14
clone size: many
CDR3 DNA: TGTGCCAGCACCGCCACATGGAGCTCCTACGAGCAGTACTTC
CDR3 protein: CASTATWSSYEQYF

D gene: .
J gene: TRBJ2-5
V gene: TRBV6-5
CDR3 length: 14
clone size: .
CDR3 DNA: TGTGCCAGCGGTTACTCCGACATACGAGGGACCCAGTACTTC
CDR3 protein: CASGYSDIRGTQYF

D gene: TRBD1
J gene: TRBJ2-7
V gene: TRBV7-9
CDR3 length: 15
clone size: many
CDR3 DNA: TGTGCCAGCAGCCCTCGGGCAGGGGGCTTCGACGAGCAGTACTTC
CDR3 protein: CASSPRAGGFDEQYF

D gene: .
J gene: TRBJ2-5
V gene: TRBV30
CDR3 length: 13
clone size: many
CDR3 DNA: TGTGCCTGGACTCAGGTGGGCCAAGAGACCCAGTACTTC
CDR3 protein: CAWTQVGQETQYF

D gene: TRBD2
J gene: TRBJ2-3
V gene: TRBV12-3/TRBV12-4
CDR3 length: 18
clone size: many
CDR3 DNA: TGTGCCAGCAGTTTATCCCTTGGCGGGGGTAGTTACACAGATACGCAGTATTTT
CDR3 protein: CASSLSLGGGSYTDTQYF

D gene: TRBD2
J gene: TRBJ2-1
V gene: TRBV28
CDR3 length: 14
clone size: many
CDR3 DNA: TGTGCCAGCAAGAGCGGGGGGCCCTACAATGAGCAGTTCTTC
CDR3 protein: CASKSGGPYNEQFF

D gene: TRBD1
J gene: TRBJ1-2
V gene: TRBV12-3/TRBV12-4
CDR3 length: 14
clone size: many
CDR3 DNA: TGTGCCAGCAGTTTATCACAGGGGGCACGAGGCTACACCTTC
CDR3 protein: CASSLSQGARGYTF

D gene: .
J gene: TRBJ2-1
V gene: TRBV20-1
CDR3 length: 14
clone size: many
CDR3 DNA: TGCAGTGCTAGAGGGGCAGGGTTCGGGAATGAGCAGTTCTTC
CDR3 protein: CSARGAGFGNEQFF

D gene: .
J gene: TRBJ1-1
V gene: TRBV6-1
CDR3 length: 13
clone size: many
CDR3 DNA: TGTGCCAGCAGCCCCTACCCGGGGGGTGAAGCTTTCTTT
CDR3 protein: CASSPYPGGEAFF

D gene: .
J gene: TRBJ1-1
V gene: TRBV29-1
CDR3 length: 12
clone size: many
CDR3 DNA: TGCAGCGTTTCTGACCCGAACACTGAAGCTTTCTTT
CDR3 protein: CSVSDPNTEAFF

D gene: .
J gene: TRBJ1-5
V gene: TRBV7-3
CDR3 length: 15
clone size: many
CDR3 DNA: TGTGCCAGCAGCTTAAACTCCATCAGCAATCAGCCCCAGCATTTT
CDR3 protein: CASSLNSISNQPQHF

D gene: .
J gene: TRBJ2-3
V gene: TRBV3-1
CDR3 length: 17
clone size: once
CDR3 DNA: TGTGTTAGCAGCCAAAAGGTGCGGGGCGGTGGCACAGATACGCAGTATTTT
CDR3 protein: CVSSQKVRGGGTDTQYF

D gene: TRBD2
J gene: TRBJ2-7
V gene: TRBV18
CDR3 length: 15
clone size: few
CDR3 DNA: TGTGCCAGCTCACCGGAGCGGGACGGCGCCTACGAGCAGTACTTC
CDR3 protein: CASSPERDGAYEQYF

D gene: .
J gene: TRBJ1-1
V gene: TRBV13
CDR3 length: 13
clone size: few
CDR3 DNA: TGTGCCAGCAGCCCCCTCAAGAACACTGAAGCTTTCTTT
CDR3 protein: CASSPLKNTEAFF

D gene: TRBD1
J gene: TRBJ1-1
V gene: TRBV28
CDR3 length: 15
clone size: many
CDR3 DNA: TGTGCCAGCAGTCGGACAGGGGTAACGAACACTGAAGCTTTCTTT
CDR3 protein: CASSRTGVTNTEAFF

D gene: .
J gene: TRBJ1-1
V gene: TRBV6-2/TRBV6-3
CDR3 length: 12
clone size: .
CDR3 DNA: TGTGCCAGCAATGACGGGGGCACTGAAGCTTTCTTT
CDR3 protein: CASNDGGTEAFF

D gene: .
J gene: TRBJ2-3
V gene: TRBV2
CDR3 length: 14
clone size: many
CDR3 DNA: TGTGCCAGCAGTGAAGAGGCCCGCACAGATACGCAGTATTTT
CDR3 protein: CASSEEARTDTQYF

D gene: TRBD2
J gene: TRBJ2-5
V gene: TRBV20-1
CDR3 length: 14
clone size: once
CDR3 DNA: TGCAGTGCTAGAGATACTAGCGGCCAAGAGACCCAGTACTTC
CDR3 protein: CSARDTSGQETQYF

D gene: TRBD1
J gene: TRBJ2-2
V gene: TRBV7-8
CDR3 length: 13
clone size: many
CDR3 DNA: TGTGCCAGCAGCTGGACAGGCACCGGGGAGCTGTTTTTT
CDR3 protein: CASSWTGTGELFF

D gene: .
J gene: TRBJ1-1
V gene: TRBV20-1
CDR3 length: 12
clone size: many
CDR3 DNA: TGCAGTGCTCCCGTCAGGGGCATTGAAGCTTTCTTT
CDR3 protein: CSAPVRGIEAFF

D gene: .
J gene: TRBJ2-5
V gene: TRBV20-1
CDR3 length: 14
clone size: many
CDR3 DNA: TGCAGTGCTAGAGGAGGTCAGGGTCTGAAGACCCAGTACTTC
CDR3 protein: CSARGGQGLKTQYF

D gene: TRBD2
J gene: TRBJ2-7
V gene: TRBV12-3/TRBV12-4
CDR3 length: 14
clone size: many
CDR3 DNA: TGTGCCAGCAGTTTATCCAGCGGGAGCTACGAGCAGTACTTC
CDR3 protein: CASSLSSGSYEQYF

D gene: .
J gene: TRBJ1-6
V gene: TRBV5-6
CDR3 length: 15
clone size: .
CDR3 DNA: TGTGCCAGCAGCCCCGGGACACCGTATAATTCACCCCTCCACTTT
CDR3 protein: CASSPGTPYNSPLHF

D gene: TRBD1
J gene: TRBJ2-1
V gene: TRBV11-2
CDR3 length: 18
clone size: .
CDR3 DNA: TGTGCCAGCAGCAAACCCCCCTACTACAGGGGCCCTGTCGATGAGCAGTTCTTC
CDR3 protein: CASSKPPYYRGPVDEQFF

D gene: .
J gene: TRBJ1-2
V gene: TRBV4-1
CDR3 length: 14
clone size: many
CDR3 DNA: TGCGCCAGCAGCCAATTTCCGGTGAGCTATGGCTACACCTTC
CDR3 protein: CASSQFPVSYGYTF

D gene: .
J gene: TRBJ1-6
V gene: TRBV6-2/TRBV6-3
CDR3 length: 14
clone size: .
CDR3 DNA: TGTGCCAGCAGCTCTGACGGAGGATTTTCACCCCTCCACTTT
CDR3 protein: CASSSDGGFSPLHF

D gene: .
J gene: TRBJ1-5
V gene: TRBV2
CDR3 length: 15
clone size: .
CDR3 DNA: TGTGCCAGCAGTCCCGCGGGGTCGGGCAATCAGCCCCAGCATTTT
CDR3 protein: CASSPAGSGNQPQHF

D gene: .
J gene: TRBJ1-4
V gene: TRBV2
CDR3 length: 16
clone size: many
CDR3 DNA: TGTGCCAGCAGAACAGCCGCGGCAGGGGCTTTAGAAAAACTGTTTTTT
CDR3 protein: CASRTAAAGALEKLFF

D gene: TRBD1
J gene: TRBJ1-3
V gene: TRBV14
CDR3 length: 14
clone size: few
CDR3 DNA: TGTGCCAGCAGCCATACAGGGGCAAGAAACACCATATATTTT
CDR3 protein: CASSHTGARNTIYF

D gene: .
J gene: TRBJ2-7
V gene: TRBV27
CDR3 length: 14
clone size: many
CDR3 DNA: TGTGCCAGCAGTTTCGGGGCTTATTCCTACGAGCAGTACTTC
CDR3 protein: CASSFGAYSYEQYF

D gene: TRBD2
J gene: TRBJ2-5
V gene: TRBV5-1
CDR3 length: 14
clone size: many
CDR3 DNA: TGCGCCAGCAGCTTGGAAAGCGGGAGCGAGACCCAGTACTTC
CDR3 protein: CASSLESGSETQYF

D gene: .
J gene: TRBJ1-5
V gene: TRBV9
CDR3 length: 12
clone size: few
CDR3 DNA: TGTGCCAGTGGCGGCGTAGGTCAGCCCCAGCATTTT
CDR3 protein: CASGGVGQPQHF

D gene: TRBD1
J gene: TRBJ2-1
V gene: TRBV28
CDR3 length: 18
clone size: many
CDR3 DNA: TGTGCCAGCAGTTACCTTTACCTGGACAGGGAAGAATGGAATGAGCAGTTCTTC
CDR3 protein: CASSYLYLDREEWNEQFF